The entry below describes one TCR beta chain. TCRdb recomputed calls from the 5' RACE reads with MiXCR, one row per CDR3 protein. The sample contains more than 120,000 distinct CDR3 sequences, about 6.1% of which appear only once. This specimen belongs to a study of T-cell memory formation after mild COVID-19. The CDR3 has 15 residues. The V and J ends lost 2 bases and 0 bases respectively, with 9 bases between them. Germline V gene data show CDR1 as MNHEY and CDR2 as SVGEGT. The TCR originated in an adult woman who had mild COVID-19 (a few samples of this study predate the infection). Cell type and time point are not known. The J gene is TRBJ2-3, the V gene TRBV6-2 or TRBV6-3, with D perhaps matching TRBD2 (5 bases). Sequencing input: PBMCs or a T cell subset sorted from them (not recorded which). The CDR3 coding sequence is TGTGCCAGCAGTTACGTAGGACTCAGCACAGATACGCAGTATTTT. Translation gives CASSYVGLSTDTQYF.